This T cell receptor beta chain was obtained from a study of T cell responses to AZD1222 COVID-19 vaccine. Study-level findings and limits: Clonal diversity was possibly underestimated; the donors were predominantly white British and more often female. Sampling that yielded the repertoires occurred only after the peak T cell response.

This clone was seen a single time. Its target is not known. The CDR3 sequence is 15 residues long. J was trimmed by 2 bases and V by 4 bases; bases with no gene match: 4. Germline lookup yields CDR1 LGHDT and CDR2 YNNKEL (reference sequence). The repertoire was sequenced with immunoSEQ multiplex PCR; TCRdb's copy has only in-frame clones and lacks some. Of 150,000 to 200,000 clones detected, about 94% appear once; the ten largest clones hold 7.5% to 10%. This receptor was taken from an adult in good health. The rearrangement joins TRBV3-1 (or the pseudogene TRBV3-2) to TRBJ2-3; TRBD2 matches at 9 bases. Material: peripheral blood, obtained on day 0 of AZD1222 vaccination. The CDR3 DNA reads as TGTGCCAGCAGCCCGGGACTAGCCTCCACAGATACGCAGTATTTT. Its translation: CASSPGLASTDTQYF.